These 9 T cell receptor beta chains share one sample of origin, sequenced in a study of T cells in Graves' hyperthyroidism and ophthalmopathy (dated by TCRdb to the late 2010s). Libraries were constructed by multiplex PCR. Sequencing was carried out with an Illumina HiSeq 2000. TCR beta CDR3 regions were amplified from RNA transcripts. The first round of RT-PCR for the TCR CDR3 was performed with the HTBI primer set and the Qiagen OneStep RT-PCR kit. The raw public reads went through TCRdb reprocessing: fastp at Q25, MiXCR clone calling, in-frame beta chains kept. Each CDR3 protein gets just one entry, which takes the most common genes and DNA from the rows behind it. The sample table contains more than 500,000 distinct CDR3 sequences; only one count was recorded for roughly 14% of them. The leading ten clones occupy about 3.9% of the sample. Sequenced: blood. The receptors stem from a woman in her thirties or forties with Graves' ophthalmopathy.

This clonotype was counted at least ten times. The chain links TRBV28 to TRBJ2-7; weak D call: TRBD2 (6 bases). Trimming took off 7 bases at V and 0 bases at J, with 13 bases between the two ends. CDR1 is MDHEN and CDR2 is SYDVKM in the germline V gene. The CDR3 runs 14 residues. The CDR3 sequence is CASNERGISYEQYF. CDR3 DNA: TGTGCCAGCAATGAACGGGGGATCTCCTACGAGCAGTACTTC.

CDR3 nucleotide sequence: TGTGCCAGCAGCCCGCTCCAGGGTGGTGAGACCCAGTACTTC. Translating gives CASSPLQGGETQYF. This rearrangement joins TRBV11-2 to TRBJ2-5; D perhaps matches TRBD1 (5 bases). There are 14 residues in the CDR3. In germline, CDR1 is SGHAT, CDR2 FQNNGV. Trimming took off 5 bases at V and 5 bases at J, with 15 bases between the two ends.

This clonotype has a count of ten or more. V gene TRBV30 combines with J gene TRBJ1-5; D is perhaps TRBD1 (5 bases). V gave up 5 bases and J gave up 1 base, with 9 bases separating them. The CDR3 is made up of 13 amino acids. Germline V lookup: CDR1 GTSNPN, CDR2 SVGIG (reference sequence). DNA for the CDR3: TGTGCCTGGGGGACTGAGAGCAATCAGCCCCAGCATTTT. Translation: CAWGTESNQPQHF.

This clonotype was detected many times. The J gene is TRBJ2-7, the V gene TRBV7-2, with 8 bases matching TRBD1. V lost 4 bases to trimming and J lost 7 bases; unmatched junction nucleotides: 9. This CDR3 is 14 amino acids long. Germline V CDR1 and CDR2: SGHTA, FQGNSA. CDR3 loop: CASSSTRTGNEQYF. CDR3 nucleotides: TGTGCCAGCAGCTCGACCCGGACAGGGAATGAGCAGTACTTC.

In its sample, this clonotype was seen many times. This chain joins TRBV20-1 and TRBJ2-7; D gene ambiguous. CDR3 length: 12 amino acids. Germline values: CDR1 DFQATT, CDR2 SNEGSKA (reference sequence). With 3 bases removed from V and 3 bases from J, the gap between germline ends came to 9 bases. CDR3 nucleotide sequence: TGCAGTGCTAGCATCCCCGGCTACGAGCAGTACTTC. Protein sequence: CSASIPGYEQYF.

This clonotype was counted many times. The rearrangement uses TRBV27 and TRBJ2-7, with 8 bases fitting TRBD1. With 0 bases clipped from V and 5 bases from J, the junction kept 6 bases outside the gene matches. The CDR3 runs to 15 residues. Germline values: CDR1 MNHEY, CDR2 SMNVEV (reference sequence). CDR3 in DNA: TGTGCCAGCAGTTTATCCCCCCCCAGGGGGCACGAGCAGTACTTC. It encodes CASSLSPPRGHEQYF.

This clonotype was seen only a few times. This CDR3 reads CASNPHRVSDGYTF. CDR3 bases: TGTGCCAGCAACCCCCACAGGGTCTCCGATGGCTACACCTTC. This rearrangement joins TRBV28 to TRBJ1-2, with D possibly matching TRBD1 (6 bases). Trimming left V 7 bases short and J 6 bases short, with 18 bases between. Germline CDR1 reads MDHEN; CDR2 reads SYDVKM. This CDR3 has 14 amino acids.

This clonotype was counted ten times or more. The CDR3 is CASSLVRENTEAFF. CDR3 coding DNA: TGTGCCAGCAGTTTGGTCAGGGAAAACACTGAAGCTTTCTTT. V gene TRBV27 combines with J gene TRBJ1-1; TRBD1 might be the D (5 bases). The CDR3 has 14 residues. The germline V gene encodes CDR1 MNHEY and CDR2 SMNVEV (reference sequence). Trimming removed 3 bases from V and 2 bases from J, with 10 bases in between.

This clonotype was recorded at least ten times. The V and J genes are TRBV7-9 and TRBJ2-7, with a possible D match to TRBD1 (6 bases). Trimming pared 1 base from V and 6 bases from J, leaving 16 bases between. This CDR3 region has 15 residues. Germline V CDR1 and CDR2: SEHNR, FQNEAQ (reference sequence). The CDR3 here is CASSLDPRQAAEQYF. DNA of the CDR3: TGTGCCAGCAGCTTAGATCCACGACAGGCGGCCGAGCAGTACTTC.